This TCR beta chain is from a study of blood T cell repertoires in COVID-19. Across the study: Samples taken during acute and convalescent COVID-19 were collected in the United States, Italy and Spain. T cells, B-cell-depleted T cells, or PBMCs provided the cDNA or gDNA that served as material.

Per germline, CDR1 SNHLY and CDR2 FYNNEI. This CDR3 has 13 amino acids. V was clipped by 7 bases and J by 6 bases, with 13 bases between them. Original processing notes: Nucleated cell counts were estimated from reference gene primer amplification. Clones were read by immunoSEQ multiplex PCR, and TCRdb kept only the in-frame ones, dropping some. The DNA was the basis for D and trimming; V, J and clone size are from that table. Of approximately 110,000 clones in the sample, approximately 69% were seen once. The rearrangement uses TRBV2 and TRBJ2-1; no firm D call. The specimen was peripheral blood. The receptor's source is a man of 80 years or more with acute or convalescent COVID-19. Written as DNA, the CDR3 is TGTGCCAGCAACCGGATGGGCTTCAATGAGCAGTTCTTC. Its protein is CASNRMGFNEQFF.